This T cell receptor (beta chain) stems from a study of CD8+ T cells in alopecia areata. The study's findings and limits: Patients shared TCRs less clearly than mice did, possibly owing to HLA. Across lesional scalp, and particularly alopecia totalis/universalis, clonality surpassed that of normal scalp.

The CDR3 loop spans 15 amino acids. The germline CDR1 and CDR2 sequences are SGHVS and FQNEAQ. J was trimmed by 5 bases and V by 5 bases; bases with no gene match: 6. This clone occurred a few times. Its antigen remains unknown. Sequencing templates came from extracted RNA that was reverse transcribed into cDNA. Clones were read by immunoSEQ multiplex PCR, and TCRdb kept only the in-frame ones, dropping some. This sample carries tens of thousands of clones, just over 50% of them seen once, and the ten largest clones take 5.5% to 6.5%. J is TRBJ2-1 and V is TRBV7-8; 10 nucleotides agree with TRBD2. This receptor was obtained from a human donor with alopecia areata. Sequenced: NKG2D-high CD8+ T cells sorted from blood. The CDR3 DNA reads TGTGCCAGCAGCGACCTTAGCGGGGGGAACAATGAGCAGTTCTTC. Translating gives CASSDLSGGNNEQFF.